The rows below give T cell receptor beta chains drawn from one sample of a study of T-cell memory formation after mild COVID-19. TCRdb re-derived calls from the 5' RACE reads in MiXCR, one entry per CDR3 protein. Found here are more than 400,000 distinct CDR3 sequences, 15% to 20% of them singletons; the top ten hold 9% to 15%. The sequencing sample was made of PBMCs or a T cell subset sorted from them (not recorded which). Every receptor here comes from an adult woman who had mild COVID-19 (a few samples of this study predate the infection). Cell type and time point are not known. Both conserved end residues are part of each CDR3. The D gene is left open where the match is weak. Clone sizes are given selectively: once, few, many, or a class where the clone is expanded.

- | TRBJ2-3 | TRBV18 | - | CASSLGPRTDTQYF | TGTGCCAGCTCACTTGGGCCACGCACAGATACGCAGTATTTT
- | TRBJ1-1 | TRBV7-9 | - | CASSLARSEAFF | TGTGCCAGCAGCTTAGCCCGGTCCGAAGCTTTCTTT
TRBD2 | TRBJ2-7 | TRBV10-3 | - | CAIRGPGGNSYEQYF | TGTGCCATCAGGGGGCCGGGAGGGAACTCCTACGAGCAGTACTTC
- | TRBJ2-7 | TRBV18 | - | CASSPNLSYEQYF | TGTGCCAGCTCACCAAACCTCTCCTACGAGCAGTACTTC
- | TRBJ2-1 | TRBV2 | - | CASSEARNEQFF | TGTGCCAGCAGTGAAGCTAGAAATGAGCAGTTCTTC
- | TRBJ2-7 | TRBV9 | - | CASSPLGGGHDEQYF | TGTGCCAGCAGCCCCCTGGGGGGGGGGCACGACGAGCAGTACTTC
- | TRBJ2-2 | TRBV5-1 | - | CASNDPGAGELFF | TGCGCCAGTAATGACCCGGGGGCCGGGGAGCTGTTTTTT
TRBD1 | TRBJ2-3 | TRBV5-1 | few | CASSLVGTGQTDTQYF | TGCGCCAGCAGCTTGGTGGGGACAGGGCAGACAGATACGCAGTATTTT
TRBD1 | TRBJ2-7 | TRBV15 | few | CATSPGTEYYEQYF | TGTGCCACCAGCCCGGGGACAGAATATTACGAGCAGTACTTC
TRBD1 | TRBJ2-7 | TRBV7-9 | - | CASSLWQGDYEQYF | TGTGCCAGCAGCTTATGGCAGGGGGACTACGAGCAGTACTTC
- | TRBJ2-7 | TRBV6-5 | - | CASRGHLLQQYF | TGTGCCAGCAGGGGACACCTTTTACAGCAGTACTTC
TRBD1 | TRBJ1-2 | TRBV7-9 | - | CASSLWDRGYGYTF | TGTGCCAGCAGCCTTTGGGACAGGGGCTATGGCTACACCTTC
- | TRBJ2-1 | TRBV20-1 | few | CSAPRDKSSYNEQFF | TGCAGTGCTCCCCGGGACAAAAGCTCCTACAATGAGCAGTTCTTC
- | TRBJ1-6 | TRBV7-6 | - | CASSDPGSPLHF | TGTGCCAGCAGTGACCCAGGATCACCCCTCCACTTT
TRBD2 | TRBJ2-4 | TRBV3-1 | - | CASSRRAGGELNIQYF | TGTGCCAGCAGCCGACGAGCGGGGGGGGAACTAAACATTCAGTACTTC
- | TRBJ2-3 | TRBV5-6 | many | CASSLGGNTQYF | TGTGCCAGCAGCTTGGGTGGGAATACGCAGTATTTT
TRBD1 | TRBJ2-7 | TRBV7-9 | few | CASSAYGTGAYEQYF | TGTGCCAGCAGCGCTTACGGGACAGGGGCCTACGAGCAGTACTTC
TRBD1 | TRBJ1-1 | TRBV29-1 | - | CSVVPGGVGNTEAFF | TGCAGCGTTGTTCCAGGGGGAGTAGGAAACACTGAAGCTTTCTTT